Listed below are T cell receptor beta chains from one sample, sequenced in a study of technical replicates of blood from a handful of donors. Measured with immunoSEQ multiplex PCR; TCRdb has only the in-frame clones, and not every one. This sample has approximately 81,000 clones, with roughly 95% found just once. The material sequenced was T cells isolated from PBMCs. All receptors come from a human donor in good health. Each CDR3 is given with its conserved first and last residue. Fields, in order: V gene, J gene, D gene, CDR3 protein, CDR3 DNA. A D gene is named only where the DNA matches it firmly.

V: TRBV14
J: TRBJ2-1
D: TRBD1
CDR3: CASSQAPRTGDWYEQFF
DNA: TGTGCCAGCAGCCAGGCCCCCCGGACAGGGGATTGGTATGAGCAGTTCTTC

V: TRBV27
J: TRBJ2-1
D: TRBD2
CDR3: CASSWEREGFPEQFF
DNA: TGTGCCAGCAGTTGGGAGCGGGAGGGCTTCCCTGAGCAGTTCTTC

V: TRBV4-1
J: TRBJ2-5
D: .
CDR3: CASSQDTPRLADLKETQYF
DNA: TGCGCCAGCAGCCAAGATACACCTAGATTAGCCGATCTAAAAGAGACCCAGTACTTC

V: TRBV18
J: TRBJ2-7
D: TRBD1
CDR3: CATGQGTIYEQYF
DNA: TGTGCCACCGGACAGGGAACGATCTACGAGCAGTACTTC

V: TRBV7-9
J: TRBJ2-2
D: .
CDR3: CASSSPMSSERRGELFF
DNA: TGTGCCAGCAGCTCCCCTATGAGTAGCGAACGGAGGGGGGAGCTGTTTTTT

V: TRBV9
J: TRBJ2-1
D: .
CDR3: CASSVSSSYNEQFF
DNA: TGTGCCAGCAGCGTGAGTAGCTCCTACAATGAGCAGTTCTTC

V: TRBV6-1
J: TRBJ2-3
D: TRBD1
CDR3: CASSGPRGQSTDTQYF
DNA: TGTGCCAGCAGTGGACCGAGGGGGCAAAGCACAGATACGCAGTATTTT

V: TRBV7-2
J: TRBJ2-7
D: .
CDR3: CASSLRGAQSEQYF
DNA: TGTGCCAGCAGCTTACGGGGGGCCCAGAGCGAGCAGTACTTC

V: TRBV27
J: TRBJ2-7
D: TRBD2
CDR3: CASFLPGTSGRRGWYF
DNA: TGTGCCAGTTTCCTTCCCGGGACTAGCGGGAGGCGCGGATGGTACTTC

V: TRBV11-2
J: TRBJ2-1
D: TRBD2
CDR3: CASSLESPGGLNEQFF
DNA: TGTGCCAGCAGCTTAGAAAGTCCGGGAGGGTTGAATGAGCAGTTCTTC

V: TRBV5-4
J: TRBJ2-1
D: TRBD2
CDR3: CASSLDSGAHNEQFF
DNA: TGTGCCAGCAGCTTGGATAGCGGGGCACACAATGAGCAGTTCTTC

V: TRBV4-3
J: TRBJ2-7
D: TRBD2
CDR3: CASSPGLAGYEQYF
DNA: TGCGCCAGCAGCCCGGGACTAGCGGGGTACGAGCAGTACTTC

V: TRBV27
J: TRBJ2-7
D: .
CDR3: CASTVRGPLSYEQYF
DNA: TGTGCCAGCACCGTAAGGGGTCCCCTCTCCTACGAGCAGTACTTC